The 14 T cell receptor beta chains in this list originate from one sample, sequenced in a study of blood T cell repertoires in COVID-19. The repertoire was sequenced with immunoSEQ multiplex PCR; TCRdb's copy has only in-frame clones and lacks some. Of some 300,000 clones detected, roughly 89% appear once; the ten largest clones hold roughly 2.8%. Sequenced material: PBMCs or T cells enriched from blood (not recorded which). These receptors all stem from a woman aged 45 to 65 who had been exposed to COVID-19.

The chain combines TRBV30 with TRBJ1-2; 7 bases fit TRBD1. Germline CDR1 GTSNPN, CDR2 SVGIG (reference sequence). This CDR3 contains 13 residues. Trimming cost V 3 bases and J 4 bases; bases outside gene matches: 5. CDR3 in amino acids: CAWRQTGTYGYTF. The CDR3 DNA is TGTGCCTGGAGACAGACAGGGACCTATGGCTACACCTTC.

The V call is TRBV27, the J call TRBJ2-7, with TRBD1 identical over 9 bases. The CDR3 totals 16 residues. CDR1 and CDR2 from the germline V gene are MNHEY and SMNVEV (reference sequence). V shed 5 bases, J shed 7 bases, and the junction held 15 bases outside the gene matches. The DNA for the CDR3 is TGTGCCAGCAGTCAAACAGGGGGCGCACAGTCGCGGGAGCAGTACTTC. It specifies CASSQTGGAQSREQYF.

The chain links TRBV5-1 to TRBJ1-5; TRBD1 is a possible D gene (6 bases). Germline CDR1 SGHRS, CDR2 YFSETQ. This CDR3 region has 14 residues. Trimming pared 0 bases from V and 7 bases from J, leaving 11 bases between. The chain's CDR3 is CASSLGGHGQPQHF. DNA for the CDR3: TGCGCCAGCAGCTTGGGGGGGCATGGGCAGCCCCAGCATTTT.

The chain couples TRBV6-5 to TRBJ2-7, with a possible D match to TRBD2 (6 bases). The CDR3 is 14 amino acids. V was cut by 6 bases and J by 4 bases, with 16 bases left in between. The germline CDR1 and CDR2 sequences are MNHEY and SVGAGI. The CDR3 DNA follows: TGTGCCAGCAGACCCCGGACTGGGACTTACGAGCAGTACTTC. Its protein product is CASRPRTGTYEQYF.

This chain links TRBV21-1 with TRBJ2-7; the table gives TRBD2 as D, unverified against the DNA. TRBV21-1 is a documented pseudogene. The CDR3 is 13 amino acids. The CDR3 DNA is TGTGCCATGCCGCCCGGGAGTATATGCGAGCAGTACTTC. Translated, it gives CAMPPGSICEQYF.

In DNA form, the CDR3 reads TGTGCCAGCAGTCGAGGCGGTTCACCCCTCCACTTT. It specifies CASSRGGSPLHF. The chain employs TRBV28 and TRBJ1-6; D not certain. V lost 5 bases and J 9 bases, leaving 8 bases between the germline ends. Germline assignment: CDR1 MDHEN and CDR2 SYDVKM. This CDR3 is built from 12 residues.

The chain links TRBV7-2 to TRBJ2-7; TRBD1 matches at 9 bases. With 5 bases clipped from V and 2 bases from J, the junction kept 4 bases outside the gene matches. The CDR3 contains 14 residues. Germline CDR1 and CDR2: SGHTA and FQGNSA. CDR3 in amino acids: CASSPGTGTYEQYF. CDR3 nucleotides: TGTGCCAGCAGCCCCGGGACAGGGACCTACGAGCAGTACTTC.

The chain recombines TRBV3-1 (or the pseudogene TRBV3-2) with TRBJ1-6; 8 bases are a match to TRBD1. The CDR3 has 14 residues. V gave up 5 bases and J gave up 10 bases; unmatched junction bases: 7. Germline V gene lookup returns CDR1 LGHDT and CDR2 YNNKEL (reference sequence). CDR3 DNA sequence: TGTGCCAGCAGCACGACAGGGGCTGGGTCACCCCTCCACTTT. This translates into CASSTTGAGSPLHF.

The V gene is TRBV15, the J gene TRBJ1-4, with D perhaps matching TRBD1 (6 bases). CDR3 length: 15 residues. Trimming removed 0 bases from V and 7 bases from J, with 12 bases in between. CDR1 and CDR2 from the germline V gene are LNHNV and YYDKDF (reference sequence). The CDR3 loop reads CATSRDHRDREKLFF. The CDR3 nucleotides read TGTGCCACCAGCAGAGATCACAGGGATCGTGAAAAACTGTTTTTT.

V gene TRBV19 combines with J gene TRBJ2-7; D might be TRBD2 (5 bases). Deletions cut 3 bases from V and 0 bases from J, with 12 bases between. The CDR3 runs to 15 residues. Germline V CDR1 and CDR2: LNHDA, SQIVND (reference sequence). CDR3 sequence: CASSIESGSSYEQYF. CDR3 coding DNA: TGTGCCAGTAGTATCGAGTCGGGGTCCTCCTACGAGCAGTACTTC.

CDR3 sequence reads: CASSVDGRAVEQFF. The DNA of the CDR3 is TGTGCCAGCAGCGTAGATGGGAGGGCGGTTGAGCAGTTCTTC. This sequence joins TRBV9 and TRBJ2-1, with TRBD2 matching over 7 bases. The length of the CDR3 is 14 residues. CDR1 and CDR2 from the germline V gene are SGDLS and YYNGEE. V trimming: 0 bases; J trimming: 9 bases; junction bases outside the gene matches: 6.

This chain links TRBV20-1 with TRBJ1-6, with D perhaps TRBD1 (5 bases). Germline V gives CDR1 DFQATT, CDR2 SNEGSKA (reference sequence). CDR3 length equals 10 residues. CDR3 in DNA: TGCAGCACCGAGCGGGACGGTAACCACTTT. Amino acid sequence: CSTERDGNHF.

The chain carries TRBV5-1 and TRBJ1-2; possibly TRBD1 for D (5 bases). Germline CDR1 and CDR2: SGHRS and YFSETQ. The CDR3 totals 16 residues. Trimming shortened V by 4 bases and J by 0 bases, and 16 bases separated the two germline ends. The CDR3 coding sequence is TGCGCCAGCAGCGTTGGCAGCGGGACTTCTAACTATGGCTACACCTTC. Translating it yields CASSVGSGTSNYGYTF. Using reference TRBV5-1 and TRBJ1-2 for the parts outside the CDR3, the full variable domain is KAGVTQTPRYLIKTRGQQVTLSCSPISGHRSVSWYQQTPGQGLQFLFEYFSETQRNKGNFPGRFSGRQFSNSRSEMNVSTLELGDSALYLCASSVGSGTSNYGYTFGSGTRLTVV.

The V call is TRBV7-2, the J call TRBJ2-3; 7 bases align to TRBD2. Trimming took 5 bases from V and 4 from J; bases not matched to a gene: 15. Germline CDR1 SGHTA, CDR2 FQGNSA. The CDR3 has 17 amino acids. CDR3: CASSPRRGVLRADTQYF. DNA of the CDR3: TGTGCCAGCAGCCCCCGCCGGGGGGTCCTTCGGGCAGATACGCAGTATTTT. Variable domain in full (rest from reference TRBV7-2 and TRBJ2-3): GAGVSQSPSNKVTEKGKDVELRCDPISGHTALYWYRQSLGQGLEFLIYFQGNSAPDKSGLPSDRFSAERTGGSVSTLTIQRTQQEDSAVYLCASSPRRGVLRADTQYFGPGTRLTVL.